Described below is a single T cell receptor (beta chain) sequence and its context. Its specificity is unknown. As the method for making TCR beta libraries, quantitative 5'-RACE with molecular barcodes was used. One entry per CDR3 protein, called by TCRdb with MiXCR from the 5' RACE reads. The table records around 320,000 distinct CDR3 sequences, more than 20% of them present only once. The sample belongs to a study of CD8 T cells in ankylosing spondylitis. General study results and limits: Reports say disease-linked clones showed up significantly more in matched ankylosing spondylitis synovial fluid. A motif in TCR beta, a set of roughly eight highly homologous variants, appeared characteristic of ankylosing spondylitis blood. There were earlier reports of some motif variants in reactive arthritis synovial fluid and blood.

Trimming left V 5 bases short and J 4 bases short, with 15 bases between. This CDR3 contains 15 residues. Germline V gives CDR1 SGHTA, CDR2 FQGTGA. The TCR sequence derives from a female donor with ankylosing spondylitis or in good health (not recorded which). Source material: blood, either unsorted or a sorted T cell fraction (not recorded which). This chain joins TRBV7-3 and TRBJ2-1; possible D gene TRBD1, 5 bases. CDR3 sequence: CASSPIMTVYNEQFF. CDR3 bases: TGTGCCAGCAGCCCGATCATGACAGTTTACAATGAGCAGTTCTTC.